This section outlines one T cell receptor beta chain sequence together with its context. Trimming cost V 5 bases and J 4 bases, with 17 bases left between them. From germline, CDR1 is SGHTA and CDR2 FQGTGA. The CDR3 covers 16 residues. Per the original data handling: Reference gene primer amplification gave estimated nucleated cell counts. This table comes from immunoSEQ multiplex PCR, and its TCRdb copy is limited to in-frame clones, with some not included. The DNA gave D and trimming, while V, J and clone size come from that table. The sample lists approximately 250,000 clones, 86% occurring once. This entry comes from a study of blood T cell repertoires in COVID-19. Looking at the study overall: Italy, Spain and the United States were the sources of the convalescent and acute COVID-19 samples.

Sequencing was performed on peripheral blood. The chain couples TRBV7-3 to TRBJ2-2, with D possibly TRBD1 on 6 matching bases. This clonotype was sampled from a woman aged 55-70 years who had recovered from COVID-19. CDR3 region: CASSPVNRDATGELFF. The CDR3 DNA follows: TGTGCCAGCAGCCCCGTGAACAGGGATGCCACCGGGGAGCTGTTTTTT.